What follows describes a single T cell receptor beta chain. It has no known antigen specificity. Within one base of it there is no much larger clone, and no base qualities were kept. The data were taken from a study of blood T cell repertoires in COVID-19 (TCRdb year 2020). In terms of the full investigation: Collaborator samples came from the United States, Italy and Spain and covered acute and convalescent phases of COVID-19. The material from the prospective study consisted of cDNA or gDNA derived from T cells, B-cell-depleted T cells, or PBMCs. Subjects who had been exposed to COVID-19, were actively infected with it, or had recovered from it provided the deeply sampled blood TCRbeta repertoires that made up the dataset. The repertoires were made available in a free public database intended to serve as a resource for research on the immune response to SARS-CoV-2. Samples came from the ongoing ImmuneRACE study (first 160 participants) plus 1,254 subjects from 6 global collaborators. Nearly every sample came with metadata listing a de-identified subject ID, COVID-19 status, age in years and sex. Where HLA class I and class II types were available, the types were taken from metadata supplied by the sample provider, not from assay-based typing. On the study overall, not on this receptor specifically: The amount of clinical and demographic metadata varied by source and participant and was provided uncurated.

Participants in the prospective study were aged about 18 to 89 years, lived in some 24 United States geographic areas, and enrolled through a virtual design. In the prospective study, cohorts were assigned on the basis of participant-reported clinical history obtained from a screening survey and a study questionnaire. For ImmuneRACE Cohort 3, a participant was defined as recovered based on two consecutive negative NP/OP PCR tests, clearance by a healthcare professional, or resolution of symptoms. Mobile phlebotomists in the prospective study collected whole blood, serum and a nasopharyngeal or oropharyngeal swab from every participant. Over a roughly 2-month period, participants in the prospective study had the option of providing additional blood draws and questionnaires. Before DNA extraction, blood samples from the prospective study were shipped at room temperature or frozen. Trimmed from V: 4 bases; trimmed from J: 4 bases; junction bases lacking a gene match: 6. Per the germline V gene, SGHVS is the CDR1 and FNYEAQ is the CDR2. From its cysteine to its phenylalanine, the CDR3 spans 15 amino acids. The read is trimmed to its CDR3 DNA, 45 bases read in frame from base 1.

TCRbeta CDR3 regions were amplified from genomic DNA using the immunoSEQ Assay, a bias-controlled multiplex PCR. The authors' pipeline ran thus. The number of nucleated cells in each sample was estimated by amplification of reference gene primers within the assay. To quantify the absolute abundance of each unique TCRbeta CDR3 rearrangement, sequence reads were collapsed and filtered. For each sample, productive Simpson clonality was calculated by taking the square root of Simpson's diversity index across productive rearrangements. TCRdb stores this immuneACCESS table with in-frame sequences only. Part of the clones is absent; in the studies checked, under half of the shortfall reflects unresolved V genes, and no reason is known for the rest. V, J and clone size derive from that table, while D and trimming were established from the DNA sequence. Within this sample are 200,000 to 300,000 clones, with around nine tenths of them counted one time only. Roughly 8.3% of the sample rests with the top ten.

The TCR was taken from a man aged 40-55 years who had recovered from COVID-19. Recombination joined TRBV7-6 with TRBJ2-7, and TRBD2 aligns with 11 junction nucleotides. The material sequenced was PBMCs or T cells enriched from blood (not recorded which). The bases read TGTGCCAGCAGCTCCGCGACTAGCGGGATTTACGAGCAGTACTTC. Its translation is CASSSATSGIYEQYF.